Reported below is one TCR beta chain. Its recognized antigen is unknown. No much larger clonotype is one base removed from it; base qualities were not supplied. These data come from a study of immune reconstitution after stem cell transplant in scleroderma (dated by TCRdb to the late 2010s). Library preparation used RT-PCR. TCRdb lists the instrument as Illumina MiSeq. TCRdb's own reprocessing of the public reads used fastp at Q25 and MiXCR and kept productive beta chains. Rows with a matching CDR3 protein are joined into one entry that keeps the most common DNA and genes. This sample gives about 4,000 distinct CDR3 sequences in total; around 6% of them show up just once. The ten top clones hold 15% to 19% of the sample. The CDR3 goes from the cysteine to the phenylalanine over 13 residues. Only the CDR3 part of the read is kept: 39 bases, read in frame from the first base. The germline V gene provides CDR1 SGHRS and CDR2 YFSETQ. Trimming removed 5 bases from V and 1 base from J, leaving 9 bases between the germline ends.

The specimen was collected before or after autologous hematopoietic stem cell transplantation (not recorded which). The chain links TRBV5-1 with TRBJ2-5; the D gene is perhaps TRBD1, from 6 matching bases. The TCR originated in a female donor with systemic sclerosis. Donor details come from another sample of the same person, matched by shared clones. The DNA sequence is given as TGCGCCAGCAGTAGGGACACCCAAGAGACCCAGTACTTC. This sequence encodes CASSRDTQETQYF.